This is a list of T cell receptor beta chains from one sample in a study of Ad26.COV2.S vaccination and SARS-CoV-2 variants. Sequenced by immunoSEQ multiplex PCR; TCRdb stores in-frame clones only, minus some. The table has almost 400,000 clones, around 89% seen once. The sequenced sample was peripheral blood, obtained in a trial of Ad26.COV2.S vaccine versus placebo. These receptors originate from a person aged 18-60 years who received the Ad26.COV2.S COVID-19 vaccine or a placebo. CDR3s include the opening cysteine and the closing phenylalanine or tryptophan. The order of the fields is clone size, V gene, J gene, D gene, CDR3 DNA, CDR3 protein. The D gene is left open where the match is weak. Clone sizes are given selectively: once, few, many, or a class where the clone is expanded.

-	TRBV7-2	TRBJ2-1	TRBD2	TGTGCCAGCAGCTTAGGAGGGAGGGAAAGCAATGAGCAGTTCTTC	CASSLGGRESNEQFF
-	TRBV28	TRBJ2-1	TRBD2	TGTGCCAGCAGTATCGGGGTAGCGGGCAATGAGCAGTTCTTC	CASSIGVAGNEQFF
-	TRBV2	TRBJ2-2	-	TGTGCCAGCAGTCCCTCAACCGGGACAACGAACACCGGGGAGCTGTTTTTT	CASSPSTGTTNTGELFF
-	TRBV11-3	TRBJ2-7	-	TGTGCCAGCAGCCCTAGACAGTCCTACGAGCAGTACTTC	CASSPRQSYEQYF
-	TRBV15	TRBJ2-7	-	TGTGCCACCAGCGTTAGGGGCCCCGCGAACTACGAGCAGTACTTC	CATSVRGPANYEQYF
few	TRBV25-1	TRBJ2-7	TRBD2	TGTGCCAGCAGTGTAAGCGGGAACTCCTACGAGCAGTACTTC	CASSVSGNSYEQYF
-	TRBV7-3	TRBJ2-7	-	TGTGCCAGCATCCCTGGGCTATTACTCTACGAGCAGTACTTC	CASIPGLLLYEQYF
once	TRBV5-1	TRBJ2-6	-	TGCGCCAGCAGCTTTTCACCGGGTCCCCTCTTCTCTGGGGCCAACGTCCTGACTTTC	CASSFSPGPLFSGANVLTF
-	TRBV6-5	TRBJ1-5	-	TGTGCCAGCAGTCGTGCACAGCCCAATCAGCCCCAGCATTTT	CASSRAQPNQPQHF
-	TRBV12-3/TRBV12-4	TRBJ1-2	-	TGTGCCAGCAGTTTTGCGGGGGCTCTCGGCTACACCTTC	CASSFAGALGYTF
-	TRBV27	TRBJ2-3	TRBD1	TGTGCCAGCAGTACAGGGGCAGATACGCAGTATTTT	CASSTGADTQYF
-	TRBV14	TRBJ1-6	-	TGTGCCAGCAGCCCGATTGGATCCTATAATTCACCCCTCCACTTT	CASSPIGSYNSPLHF
-	TRBV19	TRBJ2-5	-	TGTGCCAGTAGACCGAACCGAGGGGGTGGAGAGACCCAGTACTTC	CASRPNRGGGETQYF
-	TRBV10-3	TRBJ2-3	TRBD2	TGTGCCATCACCTCTAGCGGGAGGGCAGATACGCAGTATTTT	CAITSSGRADTQYF
-	TRBV30	TRBJ2-1	-	TGTGCCTGGAGTTTACAGGACCAGGGTGAGCAGTTCTTC	CAWSLQDQGEQFF
-	TRBV20-1	TRBJ2-4	-	TGCAGTGCTAGTCGGCACGGGGGGCAAAACATTCAGTACTTC	CSASRHGGQNIQYF
-	TRBV27	TRBJ2-7	TRBD2	TGTGCCAGCAGTTTATCTTCGCGGGAGTACGAGCAGTACTTC	CASSLSSREYEQYF
-	TRBV5-1	TRBJ1-6	-	TGCGCCACCCTACCAGGGAGCTATAATTCACCCCTCCACTTT	CATLPGSYNSPLHF
-	TRBV4-1	TRBJ1-1	-	TGCGCCAGCAGCCACATAGAGGGTAAAGCTTTCTTT	CASSHIEGKAFF
-	TRBV5-4	TRBJ2-2	TRBD1	TGTGCCAGCACCCCGGGACAGGGGGCGCCGGACACCGGGGAGCTGTTTTTT	CASTPGQGAPDTGELFF
-	TRBV7-9	TRBJ2-5	-	TGTGCCAGCAGCTCTTATCCACCCGGGGAGACCCAGTACTTC	CASSSYPPGETQYF
-	TRBV27	TRBJ1-2	TRBD1	TGTGCCAGCAGAAAAACAGGGGGCAATGGCTACACCTTC	CASRKTGGNGYTF
-	TRBV29-1	TRBJ2-7	TRBD1	TGCAGCGTTGAGCGGACAGGGGGCGCCGAGCAGTACTTC	CSVERTGGAEQYF
-	TRBV7-9	TRBJ2-3	-	TGTGCCAGCAGCCCAGGGGGGGAGTTAAGCACAGATACGCAGTATTTT	CASSPGGELSTDTQYF
-	TRBV7-9	TRBJ2-1	TRBD2	TGTGCCAGCACCCCGTGGGGCGGGGGGTACAATGAGCAGTTCTTC	CASTPWGGGYNEQFF
-	TRBV15	TRBJ2-5	-	TGTGCCACCAGCAGAGTAGGGGGTATAGAGACCCAGTACTTC	CATSRVGGIETQYF
-	TRBV30	TRBJ2-7	-	TGTGCCTGGAGATCCGGGACAACTTACGAGCAGTACTTC	CAWRSGTTYEQYF
-	TRBV2	TRBJ1-4	-	TGTGCCAGCAGTGAGAGGGTCTGGGGATTTGGGGAAAAACTGTTTTTT	CASSERVWGFGEKLFF
-	TRBV6-5	TRBJ1-2	TRBD1	TGTGCCAGCAGCATAGGACAGGGCGACTATGGCTACACCTTC	CASSIGQGDYGYTF
-	TRBV19	TRBJ1-3	-	TGTGCCAGCACGACGGCCTCTGGAAACACCATATATTTT	CASTTASGNTIYF
-	TRBV6-5	TRBJ2-5	-	TGTGCCATCATGGGTACCGGGAGTGGTGGAGAGACCCAGTACTTC	CAIMGTGSGGETQYF
-	TRBV9	TRBJ2-1	TRBD1	TGTGCCAGCAGCTCGAGGGGACAGGGACGCTCCTACAATGAGCAGTTCTTC	CASSSRGQGRSYNEQFF
-	TRBV5-1	TRBJ2-5	TRBD1	TGCGCCAGCAGCTTGGCGGGACAGGGGCTTGAGACCCAGTACTTC	CASSLAGQGLETQYF
-	TRBV6-1	TRBJ2-7	TRBD2	TGTGCCAGCAGTGAAAGGGGTCTAGCGGGAGGCGTGAGCTCCTACGAGCAGTACTTC	CASSERGLAGGVSSYEQYF
-	TRBV7-3	TRBJ2-3	TRBD2	TGTGCCAGCAGCTTAAGGGGCGGGAGGGCCGTTCACACGCAGTATTTT	CASSLRGGRAVHTQYF
-	TRBV27	TRBJ1-1	-	TGTGCCAGCAGTTTATCGGTGAACACTGAAGCTTTCTTT	CASSLSVNTEAFF
-	TRBV28	TRBJ1-5	-	TGTGCCAGCAGTCGGAGCAATCAGCCCCAGCATTTT	CASSRSNQPQHF
-	TRBV18	TRBJ2-2	-	TGTGCCAGCTCACCGGGGGACACCGGGGAGCTGTTTTTT	CASSPGDTGELFF
many	TRBV4-2	TRBJ2-6	-	TGTGCCAGCAGCCAAGATGGGTCTGGGGCCAACGTCCTGACTTTC	CASSQDGSGANVLTF
-	TRBV5-6	TRBJ1-6	-	TGTGCCAGCACCAGAGGACGGGGTGAGAATTCACCCCTCCACTTT	CASTRGRGENSPLHF
-	TRBV5-6	TRBJ2-5	-	TGTGCCAGCAGCTTCGGGGACGTTCGGGAGACCCAGTACTTC	CASSFGDVRETQYF
-	TRBV5-1	TRBJ1-2	TRBD1	TGCGCCAGCAGGATGGGGTACAGGGGGCTTTCCGATGGCTACACCTTC	CASRMGYRGLSDGYTF
-	TRBV11-1	TRBJ2-1	TRBD2	TGTGCCAGCAGCTACAGCGGGGTCCCCTACAATGAGCAGTTCTTC	CASSYSGVPYNEQFF
-	TRBV19	TRBJ1-3	-	TGTGCCAGTAGTATTCATAGATGGGGAGGGAGCTCTGGAAACACCATATATTTT	CASSIHRWGGSSGNTIYF
few	TRBV5-1	TRBJ1-6	-	TGCGCCAGCAGCCCGGAGGAGGGGCCCTATAATTCACCCCTCCACTTT	CASSPEEGPYNSPLHF
few	TRBV7-8	TRBJ1-5	-	TGTGCCAGCAGCTTAGGAGGGATCAATCAGCCCCAGCATTTT	CASSLGGINQPQHF
-	TRBV11-2	TRBJ1-4	-	TGTGCCAGCAGCTTTTCAGGTGAAAAACTGTTTTTT	CASSFSGEKLFF
once	TRBV19	TRBJ2-7	TRBD2	TGTGCCAGTAGTATACCCGGACTAGCGGGCTACGAGCAGTACTTC	CASSIPGLAGYEQYF
once	TRBV7-2	TRBJ2-7	-	TGTGCCAGCACCTCTTCCTACGAGCAGTACTTC	CASTSSYEQYF
-	TRBV27	TRBJ1-1	-	TGTGCCAGCAGTCGCGCCCGAACAGTGAACACTGAAGCTTTCTTT	CASSRARTVNTEAFF
many	TRBV11-2	TRBJ2-1	-	TGTGCCAGCAGCTTAGATCCGGGTTTTAACAATGAGCAGTTCTTC	CASSLDPGFNNEQFF